The clone carrying this T cell receptor beta chain was seen a handful of times. The data were taken from a study of shared clonotypes between healthy human individuals. The table came from immunoSEQ multiplex PCR; TCRdb's copy has only in-frame clones and leaves some out. The sample lists approximately 980,000 clones; 76% were seen once. The CDR3 runs 14 residues. Trimming stripped 0 bases from V and 8 bases from J, with 13 bases between. Germline CDR1 MNHNY, CDR2 SVGAGI (reference sequence). The chain links TRBV6-6 to TRBJ1-2, with D possibly matching TRBD1 (5 bases). Material for sequencing was memory CD4+ T cells sorted from blood. Subset indicated: CD45RA-negative fraction. This sequence was found in a man between 18 and 29 years old in good health. CDR3 residues: CASSYSGPRGGYTF. The DNA of the CDR3 is TGTGCCAGCAGTTACTCTGGGCCTAGGGGAGGCTACACCTTC.